These T cell receptor beta chains were read from a single sample in a study of T cell responses to AZD1222 COVID-19 vaccine. TCRdb keeps only in-frame clones here, not all; method: immunoSEQ multiplex PCR. Among around 180,000 clones listed, 85% to 90% were seen once. The material sequenced was peripheral blood, taken on day 0 of AZD1222 vaccination. These receptors were taken from an adult in good health. The CDR3 runs from the conserved cysteine through the conserved F or W.

>TRBJ2-5|TRBV3-1/TRBV3-2
CASSLGTHPQETQYF
>TRBJ2-2|TRBV19
CASSRGLAGGPGELFF
>TRBJ1-5|TRBV28
CASSFGRYSNQPQHF
>TRBJ2-6|TRBV5-1
CASSLGQPSSGANVLTF
>TRBJ1-6|TRBV6-5
CASSLDRAVGSPLHF
>TRBJ2-1|TRBV7-9
CASSLGGVVEQFF
>TRBJ1-5|TRBV6-1
CASSEQGADQPQHF
>TRBJ1-2|TRBV12-3/TRBV12-4
CASSLRGLGYTF
>TRBJ1-4|TRBV5-1
CASSLTGAEKLFF
>TRBJ1-1|TRBV2
CASSVGSAMNTEAFF
>TRBJ2-1|TRBV19
CASSGDRASEFF
>TRBJ1-5|TRBV27
CASSFINQPQHF
>TRBJ1-3|TRBV19
CASSIRLTGNTIYF
>TRBJ2-2|TRBV19
CASIQGPGELFF
>TRBJ2-5|TRBV27
CASSVRFQEWETQYF
>TRBJ1-4|TRBV25-1
CASSDLGQGDEKLFF
>TRBJ2-7|TRBV7-2
CASSLGGLAGGEQYF
>TRBJ1-2|TRBV9
CASSVGADYGYTF
>TRBJ2-4|TRBV30
CAWSKGGLGIQYF
>TRBJ2-4|TRBV19
CASSIDSNGAKNIQYF
>TRBJ1-1|TRBV6-5
CASGIRMNTEAFF
>TRBJ1-1|TRBV10-1
CASIVRQEGGDLTEAFF
>TRBJ2-7|TRBV10-3
CAISQGARVEEQYF
>TRBJ2-5|TRBV11-2
CASSLVGETQYF
>TRBJ2-1|TRBV7-9
CASSSPPGPSGVGDEQFF
>TRBJ2-3|TRBV13
CASSPLRDRGLDTQYF
>TRBJ2-4|TRBV19
CASSMNGGGKLAKNIQYF
>TRBJ2-5|TRBV7-2
CASSLGLHQETQYF
>TRBJ2-7|TRBV9
CASSHSSGTFSYEQYF
>TRBJ1-4|TRBV10-3
CAISESTSGGGEKLFF
>TRBJ1-1|TRBV11-2
CASSPQPVNTEAFF
>TRBJ2-7|TRBV9
CASSVSSGGYYEQYF
>TRBJ2-3|TRBV12-3/TRBV12-4
CASSFEGTDTQYF
>TRBJ1-4|TRBV10-3
CAISESGKGGEKLFF
>TRBJ2-2|TRBV18
CASSSDLGTGELFF